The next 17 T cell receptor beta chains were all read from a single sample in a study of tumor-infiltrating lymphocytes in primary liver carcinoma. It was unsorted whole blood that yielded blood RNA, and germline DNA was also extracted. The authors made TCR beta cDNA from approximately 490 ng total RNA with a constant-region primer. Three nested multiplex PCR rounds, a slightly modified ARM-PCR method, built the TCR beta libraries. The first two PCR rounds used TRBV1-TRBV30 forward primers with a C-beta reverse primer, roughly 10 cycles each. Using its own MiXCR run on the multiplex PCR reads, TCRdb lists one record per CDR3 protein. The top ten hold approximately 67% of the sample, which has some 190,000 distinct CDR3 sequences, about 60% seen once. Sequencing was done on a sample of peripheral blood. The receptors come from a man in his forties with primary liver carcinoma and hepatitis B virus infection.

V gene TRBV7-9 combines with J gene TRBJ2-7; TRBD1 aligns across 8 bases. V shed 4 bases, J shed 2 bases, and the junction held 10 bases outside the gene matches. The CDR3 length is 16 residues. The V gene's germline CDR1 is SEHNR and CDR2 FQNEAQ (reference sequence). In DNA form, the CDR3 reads TGTGCCAGCAGCTCGACCCGGACAGGGTTTCCCTACGAGCAGTACTTC. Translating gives CASSSTRTGFPYEQYF.

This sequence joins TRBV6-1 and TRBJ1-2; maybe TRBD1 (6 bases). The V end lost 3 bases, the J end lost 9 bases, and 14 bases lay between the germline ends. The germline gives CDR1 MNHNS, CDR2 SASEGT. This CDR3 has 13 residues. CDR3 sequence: CASSDTGSNSYTF. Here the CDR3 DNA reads TGTGCCAGCAGTGATACAGGGTCGAATAGCTACACCTTC.

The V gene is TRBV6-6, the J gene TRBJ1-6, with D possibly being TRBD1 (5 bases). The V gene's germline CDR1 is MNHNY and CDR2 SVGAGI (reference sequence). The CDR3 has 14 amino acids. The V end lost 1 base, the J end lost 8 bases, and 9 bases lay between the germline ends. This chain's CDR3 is CASSYLQTDSPLHF. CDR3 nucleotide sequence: TGTGCCAGCAGTTACTTACAGACAGATTCACCCCTCCACTTT.

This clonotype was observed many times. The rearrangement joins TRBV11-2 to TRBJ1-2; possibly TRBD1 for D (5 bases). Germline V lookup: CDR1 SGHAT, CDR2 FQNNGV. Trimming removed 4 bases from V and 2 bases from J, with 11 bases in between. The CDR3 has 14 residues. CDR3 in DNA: TGTGCCAGCAGCTCCCCCGAGGGGAACTATGGCTACACCTTC. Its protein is CASSSPEGNYGYTF.

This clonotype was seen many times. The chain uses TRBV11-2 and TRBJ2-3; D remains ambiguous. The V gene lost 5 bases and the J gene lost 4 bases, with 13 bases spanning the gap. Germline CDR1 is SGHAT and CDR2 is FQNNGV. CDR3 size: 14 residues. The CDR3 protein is CASSPPGHPDTQYF. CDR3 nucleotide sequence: TGTGCCAGCAGCCCCCCGGGCCATCCAGATACGCAGTATTTT.

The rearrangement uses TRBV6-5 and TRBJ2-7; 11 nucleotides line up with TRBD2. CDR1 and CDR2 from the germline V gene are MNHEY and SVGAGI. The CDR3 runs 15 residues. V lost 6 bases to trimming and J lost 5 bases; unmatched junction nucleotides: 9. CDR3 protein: CASSRGLAEGNEQYF. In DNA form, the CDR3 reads TGTGCCAGCAGCCGGGGACTAGCGGAGGGGAACGAGCAGTACTTC.

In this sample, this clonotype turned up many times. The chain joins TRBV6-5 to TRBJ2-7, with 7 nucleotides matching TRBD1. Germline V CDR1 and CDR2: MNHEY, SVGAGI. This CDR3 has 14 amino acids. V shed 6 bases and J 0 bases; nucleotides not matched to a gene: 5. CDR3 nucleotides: TGTGCCAGCAGATCGACAGGGAGCTCCTACGAGCAGTACTTC. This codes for CASRSTGSSYEQYF.

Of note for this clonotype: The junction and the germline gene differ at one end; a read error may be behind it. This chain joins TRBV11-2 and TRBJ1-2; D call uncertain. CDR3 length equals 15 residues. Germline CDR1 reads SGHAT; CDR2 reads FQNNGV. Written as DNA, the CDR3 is TGTGCCAGCAACACATACACGGATTTCAACTATGGCTACACTTTC. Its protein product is CASNTYTDFNYGYTF.

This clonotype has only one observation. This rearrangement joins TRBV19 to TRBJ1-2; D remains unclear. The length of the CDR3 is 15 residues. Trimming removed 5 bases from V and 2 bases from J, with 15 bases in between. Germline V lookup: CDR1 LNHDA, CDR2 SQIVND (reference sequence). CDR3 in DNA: TGTGCCAGTAGTGGGGAGCATGAGTGGAACTATGGCTACACCTTC. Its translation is CASSGEHEWNYGYTF.

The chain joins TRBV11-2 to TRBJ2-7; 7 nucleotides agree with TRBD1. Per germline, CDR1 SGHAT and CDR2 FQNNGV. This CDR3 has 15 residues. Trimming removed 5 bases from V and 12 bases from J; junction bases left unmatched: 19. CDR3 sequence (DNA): TGTGCCAGCAGCGGGGGACAGCCGACGGGCCACAAGATGTACTTC. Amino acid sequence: CASSGGQPTGHKMYF.

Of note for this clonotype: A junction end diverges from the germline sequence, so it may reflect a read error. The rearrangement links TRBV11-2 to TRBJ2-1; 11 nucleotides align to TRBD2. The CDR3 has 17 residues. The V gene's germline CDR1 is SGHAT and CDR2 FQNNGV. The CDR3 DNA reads TGTGCCAGCAGCTTAAATGGGACTAGCGGTTTTTACAATGGGCAGTTCTTC. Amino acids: CASSLNGTSGFYNGQFF.

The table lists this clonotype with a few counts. The DNA of the CDR3 is TGTGCCAGCAGTTACGACATCTTTTATGAAGCTTTCTTT. It encodes CASSYDIFYEAFF. The rearrangement links TRBV6-5 to TRBJ1-1; the D is unclear. Trimming removed 2 bases from V and 7 bases from J, with 11 bases in between. The germline gives CDR1 MNHEY, CDR2 SVGAGI. This CDR3 is 13 amino acids long.

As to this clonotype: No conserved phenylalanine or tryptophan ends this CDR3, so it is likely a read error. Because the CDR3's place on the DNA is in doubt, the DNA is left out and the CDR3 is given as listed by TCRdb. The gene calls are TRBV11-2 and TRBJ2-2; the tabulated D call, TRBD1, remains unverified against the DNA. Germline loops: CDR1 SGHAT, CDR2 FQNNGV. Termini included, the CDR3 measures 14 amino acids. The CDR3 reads CASGHVRSPGEMFL.

In nucleotides, the CDR3 is TGTGCCAGCAGTTCCCCGGGACAGGGGGACAATGAGCAGTTCTTC. Residues: CASSSPGQGDNEQFF. V gene TRBV28 combines with J gene TRBJ2-1, with 11 bases identical to TRBD1. The CDR3 length is 15 residues. Germline CDR1 and CDR2: MDHEN and SYDVKM. Trimming took 4 bases from V and 5 from J; bases not matched to a gene: 4.

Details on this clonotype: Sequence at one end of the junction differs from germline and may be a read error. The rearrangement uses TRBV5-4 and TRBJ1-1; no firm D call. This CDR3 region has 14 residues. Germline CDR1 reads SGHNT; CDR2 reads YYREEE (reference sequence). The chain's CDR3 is CASSRDKASTEASF. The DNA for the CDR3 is TGTGCCAGCAGCCGCGACAAGGCAAGCACTGAAGCTTCCTTT. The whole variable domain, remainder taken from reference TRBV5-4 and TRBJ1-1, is ETGVTQSPTHLIKTRGQQVTLRCSSQSGHNTVSWYQQALGQGPQFIFQYYREEENGRGNFPPRFSGLQFPNYSSELNVNALELDDSALYLCASSRDKASTEASFGQGTRLTVV.

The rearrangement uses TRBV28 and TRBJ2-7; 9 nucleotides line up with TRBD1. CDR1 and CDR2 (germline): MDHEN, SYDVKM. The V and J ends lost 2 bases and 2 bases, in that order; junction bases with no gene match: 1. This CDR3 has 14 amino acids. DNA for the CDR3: TGTGCCAGCAGTTTAAGGGACAGGGCCTACGAGCAGTACTTC. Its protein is CASSLRDRAYEQYF.

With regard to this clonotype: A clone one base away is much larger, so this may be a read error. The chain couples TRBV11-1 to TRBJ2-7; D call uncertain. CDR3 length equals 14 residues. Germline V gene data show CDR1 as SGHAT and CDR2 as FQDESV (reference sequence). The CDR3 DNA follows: TGTGCCAGCAGCGCTACCGGGCCCCACAGCGAGCAGCACTTC. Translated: CASSATGPHSEQHF.